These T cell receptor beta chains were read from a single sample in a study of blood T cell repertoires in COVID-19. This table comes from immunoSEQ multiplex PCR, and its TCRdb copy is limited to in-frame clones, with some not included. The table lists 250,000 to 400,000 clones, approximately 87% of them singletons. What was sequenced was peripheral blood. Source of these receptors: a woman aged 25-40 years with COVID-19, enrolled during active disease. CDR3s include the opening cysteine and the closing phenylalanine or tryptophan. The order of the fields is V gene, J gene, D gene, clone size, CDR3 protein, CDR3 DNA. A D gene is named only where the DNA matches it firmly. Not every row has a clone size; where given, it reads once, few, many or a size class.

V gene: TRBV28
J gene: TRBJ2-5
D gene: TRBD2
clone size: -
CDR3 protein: CASTGLAGGGETQYF
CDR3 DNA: TGTGCCAGCACGGGACTAGCGGGAGGAGGGGAGACCCAGTACTTC

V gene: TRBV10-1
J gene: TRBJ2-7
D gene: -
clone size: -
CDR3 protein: CASSEGPSQGGNEQYF
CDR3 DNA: TGCGCCAGCAGTGAGGGTCCCTCTCAGGGTGGCAACGAGCAGTACTTC

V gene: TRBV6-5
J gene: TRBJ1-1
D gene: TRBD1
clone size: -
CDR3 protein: CASRPGAGGPEAFF
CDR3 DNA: TGTGCCAGCAGGCCCGGGGCAGGGGGGCCTGAAGCTTTCTTT

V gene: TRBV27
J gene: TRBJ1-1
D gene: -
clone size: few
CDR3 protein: CASSSRGGTEAFF
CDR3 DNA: TGTGCCAGCAGTTCGAGGGGGGGGACTGAAGCTTTCTTT

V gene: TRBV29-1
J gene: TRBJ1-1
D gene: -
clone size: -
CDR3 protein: CSVGGIIYTEAFF
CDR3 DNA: TGCAGCGTTGGGGGCATAATATACACTGAAGCTTTCTTT

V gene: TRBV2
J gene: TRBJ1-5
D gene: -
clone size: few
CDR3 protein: CASSERFENQPQHF
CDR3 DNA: TGTGCCAGCAGTGAACGGTTTGAGAATCAGCCCCAGCATTTT

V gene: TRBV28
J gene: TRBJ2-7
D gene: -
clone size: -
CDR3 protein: CASTSLSGSYEQYF
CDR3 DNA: TGTGCCAGCACGTCCCTAAGCGGATCCTACGAGCAGTACTTC

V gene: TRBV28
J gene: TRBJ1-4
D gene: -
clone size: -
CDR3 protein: CASSFAGAIGNEKLFF
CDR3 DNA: TGTGCCAGCAGTTTCGCGGGGGCGATCGGGAATGAAAAACTGTTTTTT

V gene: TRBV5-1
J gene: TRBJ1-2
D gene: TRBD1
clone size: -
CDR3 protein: CASSLDRGNYGYTF
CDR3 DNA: TGCGCCAGCAGCTTGGACAGGGGAAACTATGGCTACACCTTC

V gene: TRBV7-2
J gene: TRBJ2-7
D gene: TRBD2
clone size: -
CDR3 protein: CASSLARTSGSIYEQYF
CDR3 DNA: TGTGCCAGCAGCTTAGCCCGGACTAGCGGGAGTATCTACGAGCAGTACTTC

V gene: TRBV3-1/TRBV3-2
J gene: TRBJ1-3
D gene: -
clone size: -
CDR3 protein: CASSRPGGDRNTIYF
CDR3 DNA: TGTGCCAGCAGCCGTCCGGGGGGCGATAGAAACACCATATATTTT

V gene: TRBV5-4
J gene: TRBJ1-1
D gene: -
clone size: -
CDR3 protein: CASSLLTGVNTEAFF
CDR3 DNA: TGTGCCAGCAGCCTACTCACAGGTGTGAACACTGAAGCTTTCTTT

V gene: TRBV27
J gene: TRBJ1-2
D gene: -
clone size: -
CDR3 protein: CASRSTGSNYGYTF
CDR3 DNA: TGTGCCAGCAGGTCGACAGGTTCTAACTATGGCTACACCTTC

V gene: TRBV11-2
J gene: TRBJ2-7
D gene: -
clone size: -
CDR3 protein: CASSLVAGSSYEQYF
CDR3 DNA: TGTGCCAGCAGCTTAGTTGCGGGAAGCTCCTACGAGCAGTACTTC

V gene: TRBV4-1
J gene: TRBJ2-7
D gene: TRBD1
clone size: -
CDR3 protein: CASSQVLKGAEEQYF
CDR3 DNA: TGCGCCAGCAGCCAAGTGTTAAAGGGGGCTGAGGAGCAGTACTTC

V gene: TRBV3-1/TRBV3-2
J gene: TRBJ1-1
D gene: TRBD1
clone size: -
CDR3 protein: CASSDGQGNTEAFF
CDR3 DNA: TGTGCCAGCAGCGACGGACAGGGTAACACTGAAGCTTTCTTT

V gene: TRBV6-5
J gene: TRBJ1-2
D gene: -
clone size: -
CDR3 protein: CASIRPGSSNYGYTF
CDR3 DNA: TGTGCCAGCATCCGACCGGGGAGCTCTAACTATGGCTACACCTTC

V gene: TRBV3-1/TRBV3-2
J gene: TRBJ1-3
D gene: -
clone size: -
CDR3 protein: CASSQDLQARNTIYF
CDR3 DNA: TGTGCCAGCAGCCAAGATCTTCAGGCCCGAAACACCATATATTTT

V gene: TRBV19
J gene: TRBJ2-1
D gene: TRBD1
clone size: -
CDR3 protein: CASSIRGQGFNEQFF
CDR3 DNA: TGTGCCAGTAGTATCAGGGGACAGGGGTTCAATGAGCAGTTCTTC

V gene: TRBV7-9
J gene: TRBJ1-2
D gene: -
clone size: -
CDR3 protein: CASSLGTARGYTF
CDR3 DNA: TGTGCCAGCAGCTTAGGGACAGCCAGAGGCTACACCTTC

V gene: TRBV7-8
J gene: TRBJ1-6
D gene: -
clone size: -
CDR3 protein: CASSLAQGFSPLHF
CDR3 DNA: TGTGCCAGCAGCTTAGCACAGGGTTTTTCACCCCTCCACTTT

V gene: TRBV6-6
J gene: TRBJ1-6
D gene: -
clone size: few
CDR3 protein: CASSYGQNNSPLHF
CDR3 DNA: TGTGCCAGCAGTTACGGACAAAATAATTCACCCCTCCACTTT

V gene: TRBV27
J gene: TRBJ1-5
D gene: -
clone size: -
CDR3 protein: CASSLAGANQPQHF
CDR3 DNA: TGTGCCAGCAGTTTGGCGGGAGCCAATCAGCCCCAGCATTTT

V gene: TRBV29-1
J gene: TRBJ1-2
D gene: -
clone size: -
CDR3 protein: CSVERSAGASTYGYTF
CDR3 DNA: TGCAGCGTTGAGAGGTCGGCAGGGGCTTCGACCTATGGCTACACCTTC

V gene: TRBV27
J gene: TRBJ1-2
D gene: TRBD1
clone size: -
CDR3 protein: CASSPGTGGNYGYTF
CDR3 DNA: TGTGCCAGCAGTCCGGGGACAGGGGGCAACTATGGCTACACCTTC

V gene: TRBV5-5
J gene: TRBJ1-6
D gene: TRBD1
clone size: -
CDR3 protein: CASSFPGTGGNSPLHF
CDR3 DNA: TGTGCCAGCAGCTTCCCGGGGACAGGGGGTAATTCACCCCTCCACTTT

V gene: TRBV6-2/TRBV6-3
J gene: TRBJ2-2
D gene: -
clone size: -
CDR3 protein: CASSYSRAGELFF
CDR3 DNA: TGTGCCAGCAGTTACTCGAGGGCCGGGGAGCTGTTTTTT

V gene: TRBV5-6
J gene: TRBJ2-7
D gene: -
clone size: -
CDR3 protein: CASSWSPAQSYEQYF
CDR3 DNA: TGTGCCAGCAGCTGGTCCCCGGCACAGTCCTACGAGCAGTACTTC

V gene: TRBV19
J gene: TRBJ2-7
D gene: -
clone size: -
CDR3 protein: CASSISPGGYEQYF
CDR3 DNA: TGTGCCAGTAGTATATCCCCCGGCGGCTACGAGCAGTACTTC

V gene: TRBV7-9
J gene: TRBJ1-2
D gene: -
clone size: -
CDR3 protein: CASSLGSGGYTF
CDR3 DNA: TGTGCCAGCAGCCTCGGGAGTGGGGGCTACACCTTC

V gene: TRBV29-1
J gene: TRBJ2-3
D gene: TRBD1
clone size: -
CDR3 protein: CSAGRTGGADTQYF
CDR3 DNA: TGCAGCGCCGGGCGGACAGGGGGCGCAGATACGCAGTATTTT

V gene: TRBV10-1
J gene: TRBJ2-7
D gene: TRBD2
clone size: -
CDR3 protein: CASSDELTGTRSEQYF
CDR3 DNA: TGCGCCAGCAGTGACGAGCTTACCGGGACTAGGAGCGAGCAGTACTTC

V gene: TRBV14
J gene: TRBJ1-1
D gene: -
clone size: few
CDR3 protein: CASSLLNTEAFF
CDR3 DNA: TGTGCCAGCAGTCTCCTGAACACTGAAGCTTTCTTT

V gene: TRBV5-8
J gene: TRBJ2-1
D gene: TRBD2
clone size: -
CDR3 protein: CASSLAGTSGPNEQFF
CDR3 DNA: TGTGCCAGCAGCTTGGCCGGGACTAGCGGGCCAAATGAGCAGTTCTTC

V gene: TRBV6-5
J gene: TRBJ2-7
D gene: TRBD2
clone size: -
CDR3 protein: CASSYLSGRAYEQYF
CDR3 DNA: TGTGCCAGCAGTTACTTAAGCGGGAGGGCCTACGAGCAGTACTTC

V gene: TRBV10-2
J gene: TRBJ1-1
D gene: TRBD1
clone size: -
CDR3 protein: CASSESRPGRGSTEAFF
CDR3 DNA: TGCGCCAGCAGTGAGTCGAGGCCAGGCAGGGGGTCCACTGAAGCTTTCTTT

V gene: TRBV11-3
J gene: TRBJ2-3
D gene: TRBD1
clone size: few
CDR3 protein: CASSSGQSTDTQYF
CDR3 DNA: TGTGCCAGCAGCTCGGGACAGAGCACAGATACGCAGTATTTT

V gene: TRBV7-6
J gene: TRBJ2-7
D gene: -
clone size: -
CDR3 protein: CASSTRDTISYEQYF
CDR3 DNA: TGTGCCAGCAGCACTAGGGACACTATCTCCTACGAGCAGTACTTC

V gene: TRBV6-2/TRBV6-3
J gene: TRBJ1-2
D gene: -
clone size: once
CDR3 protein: CASSRTAANYGYTF
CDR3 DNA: TGTGCCAGCAGTAGGACAGCAGCTAACTATGGCTACACCTTC

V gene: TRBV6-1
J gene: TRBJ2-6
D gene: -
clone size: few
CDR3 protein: CASSEGGVAGANVLTF
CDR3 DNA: TGTGCCAGCAGTGAAGGTGGGGTAGCGGGGGCCAACGTCCTGACTTTC

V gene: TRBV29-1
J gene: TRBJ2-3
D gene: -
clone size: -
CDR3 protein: CSVTPPSGVSTDTQYF
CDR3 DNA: TGCAGCGTCACTCCCCCCAGCGGAGTAAGCACAGATACGCAGTATTTT

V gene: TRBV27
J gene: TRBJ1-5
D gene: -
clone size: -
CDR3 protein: CASSLSPSQPQHF
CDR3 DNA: TGTGCCAGCAGTTTAAGTCCGAGTCAGCCCCAGCATTTT

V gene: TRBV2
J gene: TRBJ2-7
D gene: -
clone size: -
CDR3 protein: CASSVRGARARQYF
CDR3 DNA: TGTGCCAGCAGTGTACGGGGGGCGCGTGCTAGGCAGTACTTC

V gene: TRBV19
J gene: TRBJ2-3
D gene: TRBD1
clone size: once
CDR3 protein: CASSTGTGTDTQYF
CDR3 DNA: TGTGCCAGTAGCACCGGGACAGGCACAGATACGCAGTATTTT

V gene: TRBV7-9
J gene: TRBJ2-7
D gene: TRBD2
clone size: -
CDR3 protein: CASSGPLAGANVEQYF
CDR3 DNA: TGTGCCAGCAGTGGACCACTAGCGGGAGCAAACGTCGAGCAGTACTTC

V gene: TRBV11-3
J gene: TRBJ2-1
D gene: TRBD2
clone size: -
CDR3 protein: CASSLGLAGGPGNEQFF
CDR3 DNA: TGTGCCAGCAGCTTAGGGCTAGCGGGAGGGCCAGGCAATGAGCAGTTCTTC

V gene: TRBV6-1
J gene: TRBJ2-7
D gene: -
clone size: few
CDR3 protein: CASSEAAGPQYEQYF
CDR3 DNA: TGTGCCAGCAGTGAAGCGGCGGGCCCGCAATACGAGCAGTACTTC

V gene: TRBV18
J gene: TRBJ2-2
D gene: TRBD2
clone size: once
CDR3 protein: CASSRTSGRADTGELFF
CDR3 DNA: TGTGCCAGCTCACGCACTAGCGGGAGGGCCGACACCGGGGAGCTGTTTTTT

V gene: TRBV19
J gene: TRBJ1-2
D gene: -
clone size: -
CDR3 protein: CATTALHAMEGYTF
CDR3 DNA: TGTGCCACTACCGCACTCCATGCAATGGAGGGCTACACCTTC

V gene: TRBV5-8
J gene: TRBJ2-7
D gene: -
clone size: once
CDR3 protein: CASSLLDYEQYF
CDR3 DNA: TGTGCCAGCAGCTTGCTAGACTACGAGCAGTACTTC

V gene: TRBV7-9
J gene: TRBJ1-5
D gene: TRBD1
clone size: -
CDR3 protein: CASSSTGASNQPQHF
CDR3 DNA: TGTGCCAGCAGCTCGACAGGGGCTAGCAATCAGCCCCAGCATTTT

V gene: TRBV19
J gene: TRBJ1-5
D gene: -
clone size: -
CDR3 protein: CASSPLNQPQHF
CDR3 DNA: TGTGCCAGTAGCCCTCTCAATCAGCCCCAGCATTTT

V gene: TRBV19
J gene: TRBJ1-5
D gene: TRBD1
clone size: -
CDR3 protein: CASSIYRGSGNQPQHF
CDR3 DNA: TGTGCCAGTAGTATCTACAGGGGCTCGGGCAATCAGCCCCAGCATTTT

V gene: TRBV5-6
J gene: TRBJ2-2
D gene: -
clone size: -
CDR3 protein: CASSLGWLGNTGELFF
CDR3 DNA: TGTGCCAGCAGCTTGGGCTGGCTAGGAAATACCGGGGAGCTGTTTTTT

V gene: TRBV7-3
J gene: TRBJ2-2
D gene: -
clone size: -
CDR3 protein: CASSLNPPSNTGELFF
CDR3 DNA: TGTGCCAGCAGCTTAAATCCCCCATCGAACACCGGGGAGCTGTTTTTT

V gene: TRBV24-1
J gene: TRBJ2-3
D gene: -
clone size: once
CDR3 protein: CATSDPRGGTDTQYF
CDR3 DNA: TGTGCCACCAGTGATCCCAGGGGAGGGACAGATACGCAGTATTTT

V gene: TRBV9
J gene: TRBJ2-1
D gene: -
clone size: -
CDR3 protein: CASSDQGDSDEQFF
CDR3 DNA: TGTGCCAGCAGCGACCAAGGGGACTCCGATGAGCAGTTCTTC

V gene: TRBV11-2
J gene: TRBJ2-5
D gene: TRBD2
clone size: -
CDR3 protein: CASNGLGETQYF
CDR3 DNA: TGTGCCAGCAACGGACTAGGGGAGACCCAGTACTTC

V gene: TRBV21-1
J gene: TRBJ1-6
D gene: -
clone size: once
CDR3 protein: CASSKGRGGVDNSPLHF
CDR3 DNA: TGTGCCAGCAGCAAAGGCCGCGGGGGGGTGGACAACTCACCCCTCCACTTT